The 15 T cell receptor beta chains presented below share a single source sample, sequenced in a study of shared clonotypes between healthy human individuals. Sequencing was performed with immunoSEQ multiplex PCR; in TCRdb, only in-frame clones are kept and a portion is missing. The sample has about 470,000 clones, roughly 77% seen once. The specimen was PBMCs. The receptors shown here come from a woman between 40 and 55 years old in good health. Some clones in this sample may be carry-over from other donors' samples.

This clone was counted only a few times. This chain uses TRBV7-9 with TRBJ2-7, with 9 bases lining up with TRBD1. CDR3 length: 16 amino acids. The J segment lost 6 bases and the V segment lost 7 bases, leaving 16 bases of the junction unmatched. From germline, CDR1 is SEHNR and CDR2 FQNEAQ (reference sequence). CDR3 residues: CASTHAIGTGPTEQYF. CDR3 DNA sequence: TGTGCCAGCACGCACGCCATCGGGACAGGGCCCACCGAGCAGTACTTC.

The J gene is TRBJ2-1, the V gene TRBV4-2; either TRBD1 or TRBD2 may fit D (5 bases each). The CDR3 runs 14 residues. Trimming pared 0 bases from V and 10 bases from J, leaving 13 bases between. CDR1 is LGHNA, CDR2 YNFKEQ, per germline. CDR3 DNA sequence: TGTGCCAGCAGCCAAGATTACGGAGAGGGGGAGCAGTTCTTC. It yields the protein CASSQDYGEGEQFF.

The chain is built from TRBV21-1 and TRBJ1-3. TRBV21-1 is noted as a pseudogene. The CDR3 loop spans 16 amino acids. CDR3 sequence reads: CASSKEEGMSGNTIYF. In DNA, the CDR3 is TGTGCCAGCAGCAAAGAGGAGGGGATGTCTGGAAACACCATATATTTT.

Remarks on this clone: This sequence may be a read error, since a much larger clone differs from it by one base. In nucleotides, the CDR3 is TGTGCCAGCAGCTTAGAGCGGGAGGCTGGAGATACGCAGTATTTT. Translation: CASSLEREAGDTQYF. The genes are TRBV5-6 and TRBJ2-3, with TRBD2 matching 9 bases. The CDR3 runs 15 residues. V shed 2 bases and J 5 bases; nucleotides not matched to a gene: 6. Germline CDR1 reads SGHDT; CDR2 reads YYEEEE.

The V call is TRBV7-9, the J call TRBJ2-1; 13 bases are a match to TRBD2. This CDR3 is 17 amino acids long. CDR1 SEHNR and CDR2 FQNEAQ come from the germline V gene (reference sequence). Trimming took 5 bases from V and 0 from J; bases not matched to a gene: 4. The CDR3 loop reads CASSPRTSGSSYNEQFF. Written as DNA, the CDR3 is TGTGCCAGCAGCCCGAGGACTAGCGGGAGCTCCTACAATGAGCAGTTCTTC. The whole variable domain, filled in from reference TRBV7-9 and TRBJ2-1, reads DTGVSQNPRHKITKRGQNVTFRCDPISEHNRLYWYRQTLGQGPEFLTYFQNEAQLEKSRLLSDRFSAERPKGSFSTLEIQRTEQGDSAMYLCASSPRTSGSSYNEQFFGPGTRLTVL.

This rearrangement joins TRBV7-2 to TRBJ2-1; 9 bases map to TRBD2. The CDR3 extends over 15 amino acids. J lost 0 bases, V lost 5 bases, and 2 bases had no gene match. Germline V gives CDR1 SGHTA, CDR2 FQGNSA. The DNA of the CDR3 is TGTGCCAGCAGCGAAGCGGGGGGCTCCTACAATGAGCAGTTCTTC. Amino acids: CASSEAGGSYNEQFF. The complete variable domain, with remaining parts taken from reference TRBV7-2 and TRBJ2-1, reads GAGVSQSPSNKVTEKGKDVELRCDPISGHTALYWYRQSLGQGLEFLIYFQGNSAPDKSGLPSDRFSAERTGGSVSTLTIQRTQQEDSAVYLCASSEAGGSYNEQFFGPGTRLTVL.

The DNA for the CDR3 is TGCAGTGCACCGGGACTTTACGAGCAGTACTTC. Residues: CSAPGLYEQYF. The rearrangement uses TRBV20-1 and TRBJ2-7, with D perhaps TRBD2 (6 bases). Trimming left V 6 bases short and J 4 bases short, with 10 bases between. Germline CDR1 and CDR2: DFQATT and SNEGSKA (reference sequence). The CDR3 runs to 11 residues.

The chain links TRBV2 to TRBJ1-4; no firm D call. Deletions cut 2 bases from V and 5 bases from J, with 9 bases between. CDR1 and CDR2 (germline): SNHLY, FYNNEI. This CDR3 has 14 amino acids. CDR3 bases: TGTGCCAGCAGTGAATTGGGCAGAAATGAAAAACTGTTTTTT. This translates into CASSELGRNEKLFF.

About this clone: At the DNA level, this CDR3 is encoded by other sequences in the same sample as well. The chain couples TRBV15 to TRBJ2-3; tentative D call: TRBD1 (6 bases). V lost 3 bases and J 5 bases, leaving 9 bases between the germline ends. Germline-derived CDR1 and CDR2 are LNHNV and YYDKDF (reference sequence). The CDR3 runs 13 residues. The CDR3 DNA reads as TGTGCCACCAGCAGGGACAGCGGAGATACGCAGTATTTT. Translating gives CATSRDSGDTQYF. Combining the CDR3 with reference TRBV15 and TRBJ2-3 gives the whole variable domain DAMVIQNPRYQVTQFGKPVTLSCSQTLNHNVMYWYQQKSSQAPKLLFHYYDKDFNNEADTPDNFQSRRPNTSFCFLDIRSPGLGDTAMYLCATSRDSGDTQYFGPGTRLTVL.

The V and J genes are TRBV15 and TRBJ2-7; D is possibly TRBD1 (5 bases). Germline CDR1 reads LNHNV; CDR2 reads YYDKDF (reference sequence). The V end lost 0 bases, the J end lost 4 bases, and 13 bases lay between the germline ends. CDR3 length equals 15 residues. For the CDR3, the DNA is TGTGCCACCAGCAGAGAAATACAGGAGAGGTACGAGCAGTACTTC. Translation: CATSREIQERYEQYF.

The chain uses TRBV27 and TRBJ1-5; 10 nucleotides line up with TRBD1. The V and J ends lost 5 bases and 2 bases, in that order; junction bases with no gene match: 3. This CDR3 comprises 15 residues. Germline V CDR1 and CDR2: MNHEY, SMNVEV (reference sequence). CDR3 DNA sequence: TGTGCCAGCAGTCAAGGGACAGGGGGCAATCAGCCCCAGCATTTT. The encoded protein is CASSQGTGGNQPQHF.

The V gene is TRBV28, the J gene TRBJ1-1; D is undetermined. Per germline, CDR1 MDHEN and CDR2 SYDVKM. Trimming removed 4 bases at V and 1 base at J, with 7 bases between. The CDR3 is 13 residues long. CDR3 nucleotide sequence: TGTGCCAGCAGTTCTCCAGGGAACACTGAAGCTTTCTTT. Protein product: CASSSPGNTEAFF.

As regards this clone: Other nucleotide sequences from this sample produce the same CDR3. V is TRBV18 and J is TRBJ2-7; D is undetermined. Germline V lookup: CDR1 KGHSH, CDR2 LQKENI. V lost 3 bases to trimming and J lost 2 bases, with 8 bases between them. The CDR3 contains 13 residues. The CDR3 region has the DNA TGTGCCAGCTCACCTGGACCGGCCTACGAGCAGTACTTC. Protein: CASSPGPAYEQYF. The full variable domain, in which reference TRBV18 and TRBJ2-7 provide the parts outside the CDR3, is NAGVMQNPRHLVRRRGQEARLRCSPMKGHSHVYWYRQLPEEGLKFMVYLQKENIIDESGMPKERFSAEFPKEGPSILRIQQVVRGDSAAYFCASSPGPAYEQYFGPGTRLTVT.

V usage is TRBV15 and J usage is TRBJ2-1, with D uncertain. The V end lost 4 bases, the J end lost 0 bases, and 10 bases lay between the germline ends. Germline V gene sequence: CDR1 LNHNV, CDR2 YYDKDF (reference sequence). The CDR3 spans 15 residues. The CDR3 DNA reads TGTGCCACCAGCATCCGGTCAAGCTCCTACAATGAGCAGTTCTTC. This sequence encodes CATSIRSSSYNEQFF.

CDR3: CASSGSTTQSSYNEQFF. CDR3 bases: TGCGCCAGCAGCGGATCTACCACCCAGAGCTCCTACAATGAGCAGTTCTTC. The rearrangement joins TRBV5-1 to TRBJ2-1; D is unresolved. CDR1 is SGHRS and CDR2 is YFSETQ in the germline V gene. This CDR3 region has 17 residues. V lost 4 bases and J 0 bases, leaving 17 bases between the germline ends.